Listed below are T cell receptor beta chains from one sample, sequenced in a study of response to subunit inactivated influenza vaccine. Each CDR3 protein is one row after TCRdb ran MiXCR on the RT-PCR reads. The sample shows more than 700,000 distinct CDR3 sequences, 21% of them seen only once. The sequencing here drew on PBMCs from blood, taken more than 4 days after vaccination. These receptors originate from a man between 50 and 59 years old who received an inactivated influenza vaccine. Each CDR3 is given with its conserved first and last residue. D genes are given only for firm matches. Clone sizes are given selectively: once, few, many, or a class where the clone is expanded.

d_call clone_size j_call v_call cdr3_nt cdr3_aa
. . TRBJ1-1 TRBV6-4 TGTGCCAGCAGTGCGGCCCCAGGGAACACTGAAGCTTTCTTT CASSAAPGNTEAFF
TRBD1 few TRBJ2-1 TRBV29-1 TGCAGCGCGGGGACAGGGGGGCATGAGCAGTTCTTC CSAGTGGHEQFF
. . TRBJ2-3 TRBV29-1 TGCAGCGTTGTAGAGTGGGAGCATGGAGCAGATACGCAGTATTTT CSVVEWEHGADTQYF
TRBD1 . TRBJ1-5 TRBV18 TGTGCCAGCTCACTTCCAGGGGGCGTAAGCAATCAGCCCCAGCATTTT CASSLPGGVSNQPQHF
TRBD1 few TRBJ2-5 TRBV9 TGTGCCAGCAGCGCCAGACAGGGGGCTTCAGAGACCCAGTACTTC CASSARQGASETQYF
TRBD2 few TRBJ2-3 TRBV20-1 TGCAGTGCTAGAGATTTTCTAGCGGGGGACGGGGATACGCAGTATTTT CSARDFLAGDGDTQYF
. . TRBJ2-4 TRBV20-1 TGCAGTGCTGGAGGGGGGGGGAAAAACATTCAGTACTTC CSAGGGGKNIQYF
TRBD2 . TRBJ2-1 TRBV29-1 TGCAGCGTGAAGACTAGCGGACAACAATACGAGCAGTTCTTC CSVKTSGQQYEQFF
TRBD2 few TRBJ2-3 TRBV10-1 TGCGCCAGCAGTGATTCGGGACTAGCGGGGGGAGATACGCAGTATTTT CASSDSGLAGGDTQYF
. . TRBJ2-6 TRBV27 TGTGCCAGCAGTAACGGGGGTGGGTCTGGGGCCAACGTCCTGACTTTC CASSNGGGSGANVLTF
TRBD1 few TRBJ2-5 TRBV29-1 TGCAGCGTTGATGACAGGGAGGAGACCCAGTACTTC CSVDDREETQYF
. many TRBJ2-3 TRBV14 TGTGCCAGCAGCCAAGATTACCTAGATACGCAGTATTTT CASSQDYLDTQYF
TRBD1 few TRBJ1-5 TRBV2 TGTGCCAGCAGGGGGACAGATTCTAGCGCACGGCAGCCCCAGCATTTT CASRGTDSSARQPQHF
TRBD2 . TRBJ2-5 TRBV28 TGTGCCAGCAGTGGACCCGGCTACGGGACTAGCGGGAGGGTGGTTTACGGGACCCAGTACTTC CASSGPGYGTSGRVVYGTQYF
TRBD1 few TRBJ1-1 TRBV7-9 TGTGCCAGCAGCCAATACAGGGGTGGGGAGGCTTTCTTT CASSQYRGGEAFF
. . TRBJ1-6 TRBV18 TGTGCCAGCTCACTAACCGGGAGGTATAATTCACCCCTCCACTTT CASSLTGRYNSPLHF
. . TRBJ1-2 TRBV24-1 TGTGCCACCAGTGATTTGGAGTTCTATGGCTACACCTTC CATSDLEFYGYTF
TRBD2 . TRBJ2-7 TRBV7-8 TGTGCCAGCAGCCGAGCCGGACTAGCGGGTGGGAGCTCCTACGAGCAGTACTTC CASSRAGLAGGSSYEQYF
TRBD1 few TRBJ1-5 TRBV10-3 TGTGCCATCAGTGAGTCGTATGGACAGGGAGAGAGCAATCAGCCCCAGCATTTT CAISESYGQGESNQPQHF
. . TRBJ2-2 TRBV18 TGTGCCAGCTCACCACTTCGTCGCGAGGCAGAAAAAACCGGGGAGCTGTTTTTT CASSPLRREAEKTGELFF
. . TRBJ2-1 TRBV20-1 TGCAGTGCTAACAGACAGAACAATGAGCAGTTCTTC CSANRQNNEQFF
. few TRBJ2-7 TRBV20-1 TGCAGTGCTAGAGATCAGAGACAGACCTACGAGCAGTACTTC CSARDQRQTYEQYF